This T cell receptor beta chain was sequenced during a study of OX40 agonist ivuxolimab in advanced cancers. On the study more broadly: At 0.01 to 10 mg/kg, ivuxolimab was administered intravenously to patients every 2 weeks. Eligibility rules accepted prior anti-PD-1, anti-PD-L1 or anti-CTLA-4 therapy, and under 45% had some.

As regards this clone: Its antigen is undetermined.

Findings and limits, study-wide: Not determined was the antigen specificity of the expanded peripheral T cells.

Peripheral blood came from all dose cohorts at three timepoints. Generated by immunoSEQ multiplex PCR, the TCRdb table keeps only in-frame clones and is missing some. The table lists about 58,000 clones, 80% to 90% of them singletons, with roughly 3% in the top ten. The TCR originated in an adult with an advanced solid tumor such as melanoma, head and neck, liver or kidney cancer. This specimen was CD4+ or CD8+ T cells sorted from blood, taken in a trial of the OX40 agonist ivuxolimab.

The CDR3 bases are TGTGCCAGCTCACCTCGGGGGGCGTTTGACAAAAACATTCAGTACTTC. Protein product: CASSPRGAFDKNIQYF. The chain recombines TRBV18 with TRBJ2-4; D possibly corresponds to TRBD2 (7 bases). Trimming stripped 3 bases from V and 3 bases from J, with 15 bases between. Germline V gives CDR1 KGHSH, CDR2 LQKENI. There are 16 residues in the CDR3. Using reference TRBV18 and TRBJ2-4 for the parts outside the CDR3, the full variable domain is NAGVMQNPRHLVRRRGQEARLRCSPMKGHSHVYWYRQLPEEGLKFMVYLQKENIIDESGMPKERFSAEFPKEGPSILRIQQVVRGDSAAYFCASSPRGAFDKNIQYFGAGTRLSVL.